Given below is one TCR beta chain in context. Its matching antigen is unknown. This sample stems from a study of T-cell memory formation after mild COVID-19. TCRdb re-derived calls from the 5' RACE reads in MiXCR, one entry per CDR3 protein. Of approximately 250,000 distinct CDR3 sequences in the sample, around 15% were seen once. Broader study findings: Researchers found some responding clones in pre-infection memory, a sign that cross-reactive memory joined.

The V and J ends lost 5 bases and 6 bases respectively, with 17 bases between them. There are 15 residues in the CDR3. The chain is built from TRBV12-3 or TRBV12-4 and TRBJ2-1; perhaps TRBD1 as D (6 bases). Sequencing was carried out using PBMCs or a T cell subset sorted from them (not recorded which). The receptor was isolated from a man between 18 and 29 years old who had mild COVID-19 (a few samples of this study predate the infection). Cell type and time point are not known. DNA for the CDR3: TGTGCCAGCAGTCCCACAGGGTTGCAGGTCAATGAGCAGTTCTTC. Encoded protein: CASSPTGLQVNEQFF.